This T cell receptor (beta chain) originates from a study (dated by TCRdb to between 2014 and 2017). In terms of the full investigation: The study tested whether tumor-infiltrating Tregs in breast cancer are recruited from blood Tregs or converted in situ from other CD4+ T cell subsets.

There are 15 amino acids in the CDR3, from cysteine to phenylalanine inclusive. Solely the CDR3 DNA is kept, with 45 bases framed from the first base. V loses 4 bases, J loses 5 bases, and the germline ends lie 16 bases apart. The CDR1 and CDR2 encoded by the germline V gene are SGHRS and YFSETQ. Full-length TCR variable regions were amplified by 5' RACE PCR using constant-region reverse primers, and then by semi-nested PCR using Nested Universal Primer A. Using the ReliaPrep RNA Cell Miniprep System, total RNA was extracted, and the SMARTer RACE 5'/3' Kit was then used to reverse transcribe the RNA into 5'RACE-ready cDNA. An Illumina MiSeq was used to sequence the full-length TCR alpha and beta libraries, which had been barcoded with multiplex adaptors. The paper's data handling went like this. For each of nine subset-tissue groups, sequencing data from the five patients were pooled, and the groups were compared by unsupervised clustering of TCR gene usage. The Morisita-Horn index was used to calculate repertoire similarity, with shared sequences weighted according to their contribution to each repertoire. The public reads were quality trimmed at Q25 with fastp and then assembled into clones with MiXCR by TCRdb, keeping productive beta chains. Each CDR3 protein gets just one entry, which takes the most common genes and DNA from the rows behind it. TCRdb's processing, not the authors', yielded these V and J calls. The sample contains roughly 50,000 distinct CDR3 sequences, roughly 18% of them found a single time. Of the sample, about 2.1% falls within the top ten clones.

This clonotype came up a few times. This receptor's antigen is unknown. Qualities for individual bases were not recorded, and no much larger clone is one base off. The investigation overall reported the following: The greatest overlap of tumor-infiltrating Treg TCR alpha and beta sequences was with tumor naive CD4+ T cells, followed next by blood naive CD4+ T cells. The validation in the larger cohort was limited to a single TCR beta V-J rearrangement instead of whole repertoires. Tumor memory CD4+ T cell TCR gene usage was found to cluster with blood and lymph node memory CD4+ cells and with lymph node naive CD4+ cells.

To purify naive CD4+ T cells, the Miltenyi Naive CD4+ T Cell Isolation kit was used, and CD25 microbeads served to deplete Tregs. Tregs, naive and memory CD4+ T cells from tumor, blood and ipsilateral draining lymph nodes of a few breast cancer patients underwent full-length TCR alpha and beta sequencing. Mononuclear cells from lymph nodes or approximately 46 ml of peripheral blood were isolated by Ficoll density gradient centrifugation. FACS confirmed that the sorted cell populations were more than 90% pure. The V and J segments used are TRBV5-1 and TRBJ2-1, with a tentative D gene TRBD1 over 5 matching bases. Material for sequencing was naive CD4+ T cells sorted from blood. Reading the label with the study, this specimen's cell subset or site is: naive CD4+ T cells, CD4+CD45RA+CD25-. This sequence originates from a female donor with breast cancer. The CDR3 reads CASSLPRTPNNEQFF. In nucleotide form, the sequence is TGCGCCAGCAGCCTGCCCCGGACACCCAACAATGAGCAGTTCTTC.